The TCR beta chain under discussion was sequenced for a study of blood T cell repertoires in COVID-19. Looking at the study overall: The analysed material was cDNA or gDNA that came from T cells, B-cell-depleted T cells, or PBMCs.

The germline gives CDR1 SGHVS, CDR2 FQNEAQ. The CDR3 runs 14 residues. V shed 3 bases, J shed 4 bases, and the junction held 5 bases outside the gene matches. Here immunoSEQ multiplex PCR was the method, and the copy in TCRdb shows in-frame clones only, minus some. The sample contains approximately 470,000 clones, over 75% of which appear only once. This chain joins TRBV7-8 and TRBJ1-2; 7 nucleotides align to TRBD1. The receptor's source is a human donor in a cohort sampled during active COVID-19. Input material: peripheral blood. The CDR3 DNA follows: TGTGCCAGCAGCTTGGGGACAGAGGCCTATGGCTACACCTTC. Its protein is CASSLGTEAYGYTF.